This T cell receptor (beta chain) derives from a study of T cell responses to AZD1222 COVID-19 vaccine (dated by TCRdb to 2020 to 2023). In terms of the full investigation: TCR sequencing was performed for 233 trial participants, of whom around 210 were given two doses of AZD1222 and about 25 were given two doses of MenACWY control vaccine. Trial participants were enrolled by age into subgroups of 18-55, 56-69 and 70-plus years, and around 150, 28 and 57 TCR-sequenced participants, respectively, were included in these subgroups. What the research found in general, with its limitations: Because no day 14 peak-response samples were available, repertoires were characterized only after the peak T cell response. Nearly half of unique spike-specific TCRs reportedly recognized epitopes outside regions mutated in the B.1.351 and B.1.1.7 variants. Only 5 to 7 AZD1222 recipients were SARS-CoV-2 seropositive at baseline, limiting conclusions about previously exposed vaccinees. Most participants were white British and females outnumbered males, and the authors suggested that clonal diversity may have been underestimated. The whole spike protein was spanned by vaccine-associated CD4 TCRs, and dominant responses were seen in regions 160-218 and 743-854. After two AZD1222 doses, spike-specific TCR breadth and depth were significantly higher than at day 0 and than in MenACWY recipients. In the small 56-69-year group, the increase in depth fell short of significance, most likely because of low power.

The CDR3 regions of human TCRbeta chains were analyzed by immunosequencing. The original methods were these. TCRs in the repertoires were matched against a reference library of SARS-CoV-2-specific TCRs that had been generated with the MIRA antigen-specificity platform. Breadth was defined as the fraction of unique TCRs that were SARS-CoV-2-associated. Depth was defined as the fraction of total T cells that were SARS-CoV-2-associated. Using the MIRA data, each spike-specific TCR was mapped to the spike region that the TCR reacts to and placed in a CD4 or CD8 class. Log10-transformed breadth and depth values were compared by one-way ANOVA with Sidak's multiple comparisons tests. In TCRdb, the immuneACCESS table is reduced to in-frame sequences with V and J assigned. These tables do not hold every clone; where another copy was compared, an unresolved V gene accounts for under half, and the others remain unexplained. V, J and clone size derive from that table, while D and trimming were established from the DNA sequence. The sample has approximately 300,000 clones on record, almost 95% of them singletons. The top ten clones comprise 0.55% of the sample.

In light of the paper, this sample's time point label describes: about 28 days (+/-7) after the second vaccine dose. AZD1222 recipients whose second dose came at about 4 weeks and those whose second dose came at about 12 weeks were combined into one group, since spike-specific TCR depth and breadth did not differ between the two schedules. Vaccinee samples came from UK trials COV001 and COV002, including a single-blind randomized controlled phase 2/3 trial of AZD1222 (ChAdOx1 nCoV-19) in healthy adults. For TCRbeta chain sequencing, PBMC samples from trial participants were taken at day 0 and at day 28 after the second dose. In regard to this clone: The antigen this receptor binds is unknown. The record has no base qualities; no much larger clone is one base away.

V is reduced by 2 bases and J by 1 base, leaving a spacing of 5 bases between them. CDR1 and CDR2, per the germline V gene, are SGHAT and FQNNGV. Inclusive of the bounding cysteine and phenylalanine, the CDR3 is 14 residues long. This entry keeps only the CDR3 DNA: 42 bases, framed from base 1. The clonotype was recovered from an adult who received the AZD1222 COVID-19 vaccine. The sample was peripheral blood, taken 28 days after the second AZD1222 dose. Rearrangement joined TRBV11-2 to TRBJ2-2; too little of a D gene remains to name it. At the DNA level, the sequence is TGTGCCAGCAGCTTACAGCGGAACACCGGGGAGCTGTTTTTT. Its translation reads: CASSLQRNTGELFF.